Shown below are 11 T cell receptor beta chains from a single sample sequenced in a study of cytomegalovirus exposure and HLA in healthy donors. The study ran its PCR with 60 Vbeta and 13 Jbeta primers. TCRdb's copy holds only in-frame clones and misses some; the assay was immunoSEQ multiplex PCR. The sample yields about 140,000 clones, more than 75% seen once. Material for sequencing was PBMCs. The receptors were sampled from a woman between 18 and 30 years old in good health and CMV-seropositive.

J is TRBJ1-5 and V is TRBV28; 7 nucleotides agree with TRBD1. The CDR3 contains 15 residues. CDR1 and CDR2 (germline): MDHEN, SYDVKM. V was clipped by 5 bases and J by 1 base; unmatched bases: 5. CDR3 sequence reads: CASSKGAQSNQPQHF. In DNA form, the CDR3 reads TGTGCCAGCAGTAAGGGGGCGCAGAGCAATCAGCCCCAGCATTTT. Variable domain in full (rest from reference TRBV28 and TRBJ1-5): DVKVTQSSRYLVKRTGEKVFLECVQDMDHENMFWYRQDPGLGLRLIYFSYDVKMKEKGDIPEGYSVSREKKERFSLILESASTNQTSMYLCASSKGAQSNQPQHFGDGTRLSIL.

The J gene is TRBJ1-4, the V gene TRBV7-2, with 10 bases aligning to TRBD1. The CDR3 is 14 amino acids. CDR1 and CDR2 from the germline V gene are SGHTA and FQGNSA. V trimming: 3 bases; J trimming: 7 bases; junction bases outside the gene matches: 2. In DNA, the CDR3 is TGTGCCAGCAGCTTGGGGGACAGGGGTGAAAAACTGTTTTTT. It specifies CASSLGDRGEKLFF.

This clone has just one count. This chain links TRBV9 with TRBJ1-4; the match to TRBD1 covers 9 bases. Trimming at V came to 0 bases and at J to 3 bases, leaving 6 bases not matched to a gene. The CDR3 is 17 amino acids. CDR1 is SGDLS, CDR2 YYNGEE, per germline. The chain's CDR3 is CASSVGTGGRPNEKLFF. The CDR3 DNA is TGTGCCAGCAGCGTAGGTACAGGGGGCAGACCTAATGAAAAACTGTTTTTT.

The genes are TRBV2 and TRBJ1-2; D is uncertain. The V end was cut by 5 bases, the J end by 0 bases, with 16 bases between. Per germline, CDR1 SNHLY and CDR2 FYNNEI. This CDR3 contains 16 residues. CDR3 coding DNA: TGTGCCAGCAGTTCGGACGCCCGGGGAGCTAACTATGGCTACACCTTC. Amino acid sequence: CASSSDARGANYGYTF.

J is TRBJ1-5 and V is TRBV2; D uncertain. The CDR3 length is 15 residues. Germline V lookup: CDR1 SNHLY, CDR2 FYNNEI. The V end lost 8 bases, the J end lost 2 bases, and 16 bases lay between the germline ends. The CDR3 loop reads CASGAVRSGNQPQHF. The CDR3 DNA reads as TGTGCCAGCGGCGCGGTGAGGAGTGGCAATCAGCCCCAGCATTTT.

This CDR3 is CASSLATGGYGYTF. CDR3 bases: TGTGCCAGCAGCTTAGCGACAGGGGGGTATGGCTACACCTTC. The rearrangement uses TRBV7-2 and TRBJ1-2; the match to TRBD1 covers 9 bases. The CDR3 totals 14 residues. CDR1 SGHTA and CDR2 FQGNSA come from the germline V gene. With V trimmed by 0 bases and J by 5 bases, 1 base remained unmatched.

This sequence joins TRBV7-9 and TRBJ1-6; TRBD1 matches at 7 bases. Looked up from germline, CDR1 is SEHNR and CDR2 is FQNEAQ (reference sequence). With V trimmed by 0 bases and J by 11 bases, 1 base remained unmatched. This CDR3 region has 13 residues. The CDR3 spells CASSLAGTAPLHF. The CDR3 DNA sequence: TGTGCCAGCAGCTTAGCGGGGACAGCACCCCTCCACTTT.

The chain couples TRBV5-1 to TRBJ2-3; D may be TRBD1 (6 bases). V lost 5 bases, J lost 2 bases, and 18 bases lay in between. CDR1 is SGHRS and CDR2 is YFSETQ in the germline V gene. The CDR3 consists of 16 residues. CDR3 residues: CASRGDNRLLTDTQYF. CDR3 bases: TGCGCCAGCAGGGGGGACAACAGGTTACTCACAGATACGCAGTATTTT.

CDR3 DNA: TGCGCCAGCAGCTTCGGGACAGGCCGCTACGAGCAGTACTTC. Translated, it gives CASSFGTGRYEQYF. V usage is TRBV5-1 and J usage is TRBJ2-7; 8 positions agree with TRBD1. CDR3 length equals 14 residues. Germline CDR1 reads SGHRS; CDR2 reads YFSETQ. The ends lost 2 bases at V and 3 bases at J; junction bases unmatched: 4.

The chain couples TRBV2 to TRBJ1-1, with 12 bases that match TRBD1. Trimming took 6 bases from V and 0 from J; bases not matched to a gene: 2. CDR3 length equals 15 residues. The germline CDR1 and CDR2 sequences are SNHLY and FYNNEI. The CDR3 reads CASRGQGAMNTEAFF. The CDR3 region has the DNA TGTGCCAGCAGGGGACAGGGGGCCATGAACACTGAAGCTTTCTTT.

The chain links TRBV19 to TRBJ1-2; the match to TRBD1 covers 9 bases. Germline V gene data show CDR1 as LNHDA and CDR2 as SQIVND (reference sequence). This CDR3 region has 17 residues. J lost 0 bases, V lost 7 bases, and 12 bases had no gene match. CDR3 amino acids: CASKGDRVQRSNYGYTF. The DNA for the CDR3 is TGTGCCAGTAAGGGGGACAGGGTCCAAAGATCTAACTATGGCTACACCTTC.